This TCR beta chain was captured by sequencing in a study of blood T cell repertoires in COVID-19. Study context: COVID-19 samples collected from the United States, Italy and Spain covered acute and convalescent phases. T cells, B-cell-depleted T cells, or PBMCs provided the cDNA or gDNA that served as material.

Per the study methods: Reference gene primer amplification in the assay estimated nucleated cell counts. The data were produced by immunoSEQ multiplex PCR, yet TCRdb's version contains in-frame clones alone and is incomplete. V and J calls plus clone size are reproduced from that table; the DNA served to infer D and trimming. The sample holds 40,000 to 55,000 clones, around 86% seen once. Material for sequencing was peripheral blood. This sequence originates from a human donor in a cohort sampled during active COVID-19.

The CDR3 DNA is TGTGCCAGCAGCGTAGGACCCCTACAGGGGGCTGGAAACACCATATATTTT. As protein: CASSVGPLQGAGNTIYF. The chain is built from TRBV9 and TRBJ1-3, with 8 bases identical to TRBD1. After removal of 0 bases from V and 2 bases from J, the junction contained 7 bases not matched to a gene. Germline-derived CDR1 and CDR2 are SGDLS and YYNGEE. The CDR3 spans 17 residues.